This is a list of T cell receptor beta chains from one sample in a study of T cell responses to AZD1222 COVID-19 vaccine. TCRdb's table, derived via immunoSEQ multiplex PCR, lists solely in-frame clones and lacks some. The data hold 210,000 or so clones, with roughly 91% observed a single time. The sequencing here drew on peripheral blood, taken on day 0 of MenACWY control vaccination. The receptors were sampled from an adult in good health. CDR3s include the opening cysteine and the closing phenylalanine or tryptophan. The D gene is left open where the match is weak. Size is stated for part of the rows, as once, few or many counts, or as a class when the clone is expanded.

v_gene	j_gene	len	d_gene	abundance	CDR3nt	CDR3aa
TRBV6-5	TRBJ1-1	16	NA	NA	TGTGCCAGCAGTTACTCGACCGGGGGTCTCTTTACTGAAGCTTTCTTT	CASSYSTGGLFTEAFF
TRBV19	TRBJ1-1	14	NA	NA	TGTGCCAGTAGTATATTCCCGGCGAACACTGAAGCTTTCTTT	CASSIFPANTEAFF
TRBV7-2	TRBJ1-5	15	TRBD1	NA	TGTGCCAGCACCCCCGACAGGGAGGGCAATCAGCCCCAGCATTTT	CASTPDREGNQPQHF
TRBV21-1	TRBJ2-7	18	NA	NA	TGTGCCAGCAGCAAAATCCCCGCAGGACAGACCAGATTTTACGAGCAGTACTTC	CASSKIPAGQTRFYEQYF
TRBV18	TRBJ1-3	14	NA	NA	TGTGCCAGCTCGCCCCAGACAGGCCGAAACACCATATATTTT	CASSPQTGRNTIYF
TRBV6-5	TRBJ1-2	12	NA	NA	TGTGCCACCATGGGGAGGGATCATGGCTACACCTTC	CATMGRDHGYTF
TRBV4-2	TRBJ2-5	19	TRBD2	once	TGTGCCAGCAGCCAACTACTAATGACTAGCGGGGGGGTTGGGGAGACCCAGTACTTC	CASSQLLMTSGGVGETQYF
TRBV27	TRBJ1-2	13	NA	NA	TGTGCCAGCAGTTATCAGGGATTGGGAGGCTACACCTTC	CASSYQGLGGYTF
TRBV2	TRBJ2-3	17	NA	NA	TGTGCCAGCAGCCTAACGCTTAGTATTAGCGGCACAGATACGCAGTATTTT	CASSLTLSISGTDTQYF
TRBV6-5	TRBJ1-2	15	NA	NA	TGTGCCAGCAGTTACGGCTGGGGAACTAACTATGGCTACACCTTC	CASSYGWGTNYGYTF
TRBV12-1	TRBJ1-2	13	NA	NA	TGTGCCAGCAGCCGCGGGCCTGGGTGTGGCTACACCTTC	CASSRGPGCGYTF
TRBV4-2	TRBJ2-2	15	TRBD2	NA	TGTGCCAGCTGTCCGGGACTAACGAACACCGGGGAGCTGTTTTTT	CASCPGLTNTGELFF
TRBV7-2	TRBJ1-1	16	NA	NA	TGTGCCAGCAGCTTAGCTGGCGGGGGGCTCGACACTGAAGCTTTCTTT	CASSLAGGGLDTEAFF
TRBV4-1	TRBJ1-5	14	NA	NA	TGCGCCAGCAGCCATCCACACAGGGTTGAGCCCCAGCATTTT	CASSHPHRVEPQHF
TRBV9	TRBJ1-3	13	NA	once	TGTGCCAGCAGCGTAGGCGGGGTACGGGCCATATATTTT	CASSVGGVRAIYF
TRBV6-2/TRBV6-3	TRBJ2-7	14	NA	NA	TGTGCCAGCAGTTATGGCAGAAGGTCCTACGAGCAGTACTTC	CASSYGRRSYEQYF
TRBV30	TRBJ1-1	12	NA	NA	TGTGCCTGGAGTGTAAATCAGGGACCCGCTTTCTTT	CAWSVNQGPAFF
TRBV5-1	TRBJ1-2	14	TRBD1	NA	TGCGCCAGCAGCCCGGGGACAGGGGTCGGTGGCTACACCTTC	CASSPGTGVGGYTF
TRBV3-1/TRBV3-2	TRBJ2-5	13	NA	NA	TGTGCCAGCGCCCGGATGTACCAAGAGACCCAGTACTTC	CASARMYQETQYF
TRBV3-1/TRBV3-2	TRBJ2-3	15	NA	NA	TGTGCCAGCAGCCAAGGACCGGGGAGAGCAGATACGCAGTATTTT	CASSQGPGRADTQYF
TRBV10-1	TRBJ2-1	16	NA	NA	TGCGCCAGCTTAGTTCCTTTCAAGTTGGGAGACAATGAGCAGTTCTTC	CASLVPFKLGDNEQFF
TRBV30	TRBJ1-2	13	TRBD1	NA	TGTGCCTGGAGCCTGGGACAGAACTATGGCTACACCTTC	CAWSLGQNYGYTF
TRBV6-5	TRBJ2-1	13	NA	NA	TGTGCCAGCAGTTACTCAGGCAGCAATGAGCAGTTCTTC	CASSYSGSNEQFF